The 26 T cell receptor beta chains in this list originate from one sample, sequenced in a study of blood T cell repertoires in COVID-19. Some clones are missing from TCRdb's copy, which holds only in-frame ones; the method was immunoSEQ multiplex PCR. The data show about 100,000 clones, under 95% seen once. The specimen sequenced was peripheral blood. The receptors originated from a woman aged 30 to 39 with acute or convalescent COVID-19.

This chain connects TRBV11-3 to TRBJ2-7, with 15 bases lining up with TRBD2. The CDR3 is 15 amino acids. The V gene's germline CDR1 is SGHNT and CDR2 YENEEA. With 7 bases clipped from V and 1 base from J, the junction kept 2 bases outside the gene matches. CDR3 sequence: CASIGLAGGSYEQYF. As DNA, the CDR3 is TGTGCCAGCATCGGACTAGCGGGGGGGTCCTACGAGCAGTACTTC.

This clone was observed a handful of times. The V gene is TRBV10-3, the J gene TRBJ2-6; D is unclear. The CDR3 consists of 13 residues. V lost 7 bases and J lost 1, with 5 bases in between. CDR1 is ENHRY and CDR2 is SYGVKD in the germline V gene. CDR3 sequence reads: CAINKSGANVLTF. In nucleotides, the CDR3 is TGTGCCATCAATAAATCTGGGGCCAACGTCCTGACTTTC.

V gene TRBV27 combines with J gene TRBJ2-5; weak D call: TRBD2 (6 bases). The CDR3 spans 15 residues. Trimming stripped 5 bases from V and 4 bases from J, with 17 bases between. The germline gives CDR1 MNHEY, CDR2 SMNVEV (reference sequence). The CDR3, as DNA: TGTGCCAGCAGTGATCACACCACGGGAGCAGAGACCCAGTACTTC. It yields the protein CASSDHTTGAETQYF.

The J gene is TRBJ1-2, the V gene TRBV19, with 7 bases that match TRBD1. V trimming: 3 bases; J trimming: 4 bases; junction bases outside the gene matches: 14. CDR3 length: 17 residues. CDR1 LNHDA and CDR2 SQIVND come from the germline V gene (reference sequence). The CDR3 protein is CASSMVGQERASYGYTF. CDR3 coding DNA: TGTGCCAGTAGTATGGTCGGACAGGAGAGGGCCTCCTATGGCTACACCTTC.

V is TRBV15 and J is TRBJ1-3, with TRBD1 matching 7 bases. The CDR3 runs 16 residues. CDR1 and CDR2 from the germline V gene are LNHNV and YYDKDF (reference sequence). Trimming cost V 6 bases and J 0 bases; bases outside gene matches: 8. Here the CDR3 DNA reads TGTGCCACCAGTAATATGGACAGGAGCTCTGGAAACACCATATATTTT. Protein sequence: CATSNMDRSSGNTIYF.

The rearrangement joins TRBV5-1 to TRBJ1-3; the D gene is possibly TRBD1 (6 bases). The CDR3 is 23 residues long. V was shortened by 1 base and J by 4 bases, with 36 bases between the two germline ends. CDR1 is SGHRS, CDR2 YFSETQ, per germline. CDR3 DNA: TGCGCCAGCAGCTTGCGATATTTTTCTTCCGGTGATCGGACCGGGACAACCGGAAACACCATATATTTT. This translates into CASSLRYFSSGDRTGTTGNTIYF. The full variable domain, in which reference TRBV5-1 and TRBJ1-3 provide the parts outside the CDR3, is KAGVTQTPRYLIKTRGQQVTLSCSPISGHRSVSWYQQTPGQGLQFLFEYFSETQRNKGNFPGRFSGRQFSNSRSEMNVSTLELGDSALYLCASSLRYFSSGDRTGTTGNTIYFGEGSWLTVV.

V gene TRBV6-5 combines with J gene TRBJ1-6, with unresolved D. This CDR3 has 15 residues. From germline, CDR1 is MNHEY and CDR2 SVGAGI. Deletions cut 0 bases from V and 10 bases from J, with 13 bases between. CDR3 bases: TGTGCCAGCAGTTACTCGGGGAGTACGGCATCACCCCTCCACTTT. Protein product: CASSYSGSTASPLHF.

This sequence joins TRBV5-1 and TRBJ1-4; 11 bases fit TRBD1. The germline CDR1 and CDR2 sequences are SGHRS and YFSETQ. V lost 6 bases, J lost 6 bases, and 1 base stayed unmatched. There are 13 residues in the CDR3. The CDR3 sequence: CASMGQGDEKLFF. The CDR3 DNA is TGCGCCAGCATGGGACAGGGGGATGAAAAACTGTTTTTT.

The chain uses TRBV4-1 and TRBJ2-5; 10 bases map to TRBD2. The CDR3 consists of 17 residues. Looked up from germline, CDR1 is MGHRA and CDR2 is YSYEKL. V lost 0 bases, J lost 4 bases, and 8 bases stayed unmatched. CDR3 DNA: TGCGCCAGCAGCCAAGAATATCCAGCTAGCGGGGGAGAGACCCAGTACTTC. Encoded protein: CASSQEYPASGGETQYF.

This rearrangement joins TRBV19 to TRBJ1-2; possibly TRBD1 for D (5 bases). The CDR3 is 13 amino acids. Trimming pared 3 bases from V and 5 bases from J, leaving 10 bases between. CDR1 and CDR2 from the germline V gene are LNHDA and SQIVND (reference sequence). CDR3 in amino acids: CASSIDSSYGYTF. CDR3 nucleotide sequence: TGTGCCAGTAGTATCGACAGTAGTTATGGCTACACCTTC. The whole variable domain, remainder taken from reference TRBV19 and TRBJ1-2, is DGGITQSPKYLFRKEGQNVTLSCEQNLNHDAMYWYRQDPGQGLRLIYYSQIVNDFQKGDIAEGYSVSREKKESFPLTVTSAQKNPTAFYLCASSIDSSYGYTFGSGTRLTVV.

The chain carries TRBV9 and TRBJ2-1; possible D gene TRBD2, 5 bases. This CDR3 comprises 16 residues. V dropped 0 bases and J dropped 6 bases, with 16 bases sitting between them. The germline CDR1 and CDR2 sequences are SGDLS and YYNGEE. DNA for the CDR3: TGTGCCAGCAGCGTAGAAGGAGGTGGGTCCCTCAATGAGCAGTTCTTC. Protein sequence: CASSVEGGGSLNEQFF.

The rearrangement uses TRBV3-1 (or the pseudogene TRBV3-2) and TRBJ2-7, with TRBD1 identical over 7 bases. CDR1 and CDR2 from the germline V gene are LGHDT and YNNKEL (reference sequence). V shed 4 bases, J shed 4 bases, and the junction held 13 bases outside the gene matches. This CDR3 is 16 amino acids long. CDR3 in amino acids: CASSPGTVLTPYEQYF. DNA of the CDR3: TGTGCCAGCAGCCCCGGGACAGTTCTCACCCCTTACGAGCAGTACTTC.

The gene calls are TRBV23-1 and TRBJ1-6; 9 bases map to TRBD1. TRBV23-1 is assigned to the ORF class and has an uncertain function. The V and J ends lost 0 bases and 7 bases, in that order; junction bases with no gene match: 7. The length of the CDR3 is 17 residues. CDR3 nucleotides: TGCGCCAGCAGTCAATCCGGGGACAGGGAAGACAATTCACCCCTCCACTTT. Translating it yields CASSQSGDREDNSPLHF.

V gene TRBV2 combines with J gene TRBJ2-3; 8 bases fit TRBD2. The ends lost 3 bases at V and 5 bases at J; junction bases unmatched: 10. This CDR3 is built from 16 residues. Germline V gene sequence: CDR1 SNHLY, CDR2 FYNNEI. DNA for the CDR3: TGTGCCAGCAGTGATTCGAGCGGGAGTTGGGGAGATACGCAGTATTTT. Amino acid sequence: CASSDSSGSWGDTQYF. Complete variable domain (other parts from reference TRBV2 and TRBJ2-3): EPEVTQTPSHQVTQMGQEVILRCVPISNHLYFYWYRQILGQKVEFLVSFYNNEISEKSEIFDDQFSVERPDGSNFTLKIRSTKLEDSAMYFCASSDSSGSWGDTQYFGPGTRLTVL.

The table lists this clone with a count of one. CDR3 DNA sequence: TGTGCCAGCAGCTCAACTCGACAGGGGGCGCGTCGCGAGCAGTACTTC. Translating it yields CASSSTRQGARREQYF. The rearrangement links TRBV7-6 to TRBJ2-7, with 10 bases matching TRBD1. Germline V lookup: CDR1 SGHVS, CDR2 FNYEAQ. The CDR3 totals 16 residues. V lost 4 bases and J lost 6; bases outside the gene matches: 12.

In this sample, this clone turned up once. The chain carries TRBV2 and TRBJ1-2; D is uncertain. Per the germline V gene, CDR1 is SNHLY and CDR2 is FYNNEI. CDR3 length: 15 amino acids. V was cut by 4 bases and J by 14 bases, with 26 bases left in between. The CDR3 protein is CASSVQIGGSRSLTF. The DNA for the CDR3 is TGTGCCAGCAGTGTTCAGATAGGCGGTTCCCGTTCGTTGACCTTC.

CDR3 protein: CATSGPRGDTEAFF. CDR3 in DNA: TGTGCCACCAGCGGACCTCGGGGGGACACTGAAGCTTTCTTT. This chain uses TRBV15 with TRBJ1-1; perhaps TRBD1 as D (5 bases). The length of the CDR3 is 14 residues. From germline, CDR1 is LNHNV and CDR2 YYDKDF (reference sequence). Trimming took 5 bases from V and 3 from J, leaving 13 bases between them.

CDR3 in amino acids: CASSGTGGIYNEQFF. The CDR3 DNA follows: TGTGCCAGCAGCGGTACGGGGGGGATCTACAATGAGCAGTTCTTC. The gene calls are TRBV9 and TRBJ2-1, with TRBD2 matching 8 bases. Germline values: CDR1 SGDLS, CDR2 YYNGEE. J lost 3 bases, V lost 3 bases, and 5 bases had no gene match. This CDR3 contains 15 residues.

CDR3 DNA sequence: TGTGCCACCAGTGATTTGCAGGGGAGGCAGTACTTC. Translated, it gives CATSDLQGRQYF. The chain uses TRBV24-1 and TRBJ2-7; possibly TRBD1 for D (6 bases). The CDR3 sequence is 12 residues long. The V and J ends lost 0 bases and 9 bases respectively, with 8 bases between them. The germline V gene encodes CDR1 KGHDR and CDR2 SFDVKD.

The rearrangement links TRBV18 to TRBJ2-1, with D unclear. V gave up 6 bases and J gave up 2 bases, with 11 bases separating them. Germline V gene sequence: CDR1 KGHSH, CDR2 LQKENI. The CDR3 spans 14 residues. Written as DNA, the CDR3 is TGTGCCAGCTCCTCTAGAGTGACCTACAATGAGCAGTTCTTC. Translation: CASSSRVTYNEQFF.

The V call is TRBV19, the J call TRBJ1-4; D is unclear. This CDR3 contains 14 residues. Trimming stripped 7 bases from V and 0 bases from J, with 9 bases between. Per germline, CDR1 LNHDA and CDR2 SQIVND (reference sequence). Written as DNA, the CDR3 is TGTGCCAGTATGCGGGGAACAACTAATGAAAAACTGTTTTTT. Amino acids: CASMRGTTNEKLFF.

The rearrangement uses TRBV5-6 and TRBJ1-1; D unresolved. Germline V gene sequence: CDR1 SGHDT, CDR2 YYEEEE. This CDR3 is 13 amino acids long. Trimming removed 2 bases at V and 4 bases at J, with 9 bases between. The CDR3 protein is CASSFTGITEAFF. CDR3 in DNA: TGTGCCAGCAGCTTCACGGGGATCACTGAAGCTTTCTTT.

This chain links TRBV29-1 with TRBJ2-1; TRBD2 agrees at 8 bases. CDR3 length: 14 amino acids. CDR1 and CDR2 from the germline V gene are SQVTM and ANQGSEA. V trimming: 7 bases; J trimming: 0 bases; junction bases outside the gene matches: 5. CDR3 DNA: TGCAGCGGGATTAGCGGGGACTCCTACAATGAGCAGTTCTTC. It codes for CSGISGDSYNEQFF.

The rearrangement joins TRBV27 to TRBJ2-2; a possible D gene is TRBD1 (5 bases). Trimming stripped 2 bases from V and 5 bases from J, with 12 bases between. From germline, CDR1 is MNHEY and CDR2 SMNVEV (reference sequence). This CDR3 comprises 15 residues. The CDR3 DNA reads TGTGCCAGCAGTTTAGGTTGGGGCAGAACCGGGGAGCTGTTTTTT. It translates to CASSLGWGRTGELFF.

CDR3 DNA: TGTGCCTGGAGGCGAAACACAGGGTCCGATGGCTACACCTTC. This encodes CAWRRNTGSDGYTF. This chain uses TRBV30 with TRBJ1-2; D is possibly TRBD1 (6 bases). V was cut by 3 bases and J by 6 bases, with 17 bases left in between. The length of the CDR3 is 14 residues. The germline V gene has CDR1 GTSNPN and CDR2 SVGIG (reference sequence). Looking up the rest from reference TRBV30 and TRBJ1-2 gives the full variable domain: SQTIHQWPATLVQPVGSPLSLECTVEGTSNPNLYWYRQAAGRGLQLLFYSVGIGQISSEVPQNLSASRPQDRQFILSSKKLLLSDSGFYLCAWRRNTGSDGYTFGSGTRLTVV.

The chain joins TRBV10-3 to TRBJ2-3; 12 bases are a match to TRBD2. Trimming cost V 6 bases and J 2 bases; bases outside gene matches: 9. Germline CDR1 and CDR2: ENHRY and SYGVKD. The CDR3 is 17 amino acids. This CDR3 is CAIRDPGLAGYTDTQYF. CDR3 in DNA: TGTGCCATCAGAGATCCGGGACTAGCGGGCTACACAGATACGCAGTATTTT.